The 22 T cell receptor beta chains reported below all come from one sample, sequenced in a study of blood T cell repertoires in COVID-19. Sequencing used immunoSEQ multiplex PCR; TCRdb keeps in-frame clones, though not all of them. The sample contains about 200,000 clones, roughly four fifths of which appear only once. The sequenced sample consisted of peripheral blood. Source of these receptors: a woman between 50 and 59 years old with active or convalescent COVID-19.

The DNA for the CDR3 is TGTGCCAGCAGCTTAGGACAGGGGGCACGGACTGAAGCTTTCTTT. Encoded protein: CASSLGQGARTEAFF. The V gene is TRBV7-9, the J gene TRBJ1-1, with 10 bases lining up with TRBD1. With V trimmed by 1 base and J by 5 bases, 4 bases remained unmatched. This CDR3 is 15 amino acids long. CDR1 SEHNR and CDR2 FQNEAQ come from the germline V gene (reference sequence).

This rearrangement joins TRBV7-9 to TRBJ2-1; D is uncertain. The CDR3 consists of 12 residues. V gave up 4 bases and J gave up 3 bases, with 4 bases separating them. Germline lookup yields CDR1 SEHNR and CDR2 FQNEAQ (reference sequence). The CDR3 reads CASSSRYNEQFF. DNA for the CDR3: TGTGCCAGCAGCTCCCGCTACAATGAGCAGTTCTTC. Complete variable domain (other parts from reference TRBV7-9 and TRBJ2-1): DTGVSQNPRHKITKRGQNVTFRCDPISEHNRLYWYRQTLGQGPEFLTYFQNEAQLEKSRLLSDRFSAERPKGSFSTLEIQRTEQGDSAMYLCASSSRYNEQFFGPGTRLTVL.

This clone was seen more than once but under ten times. This chain connects TRBV27 to TRBJ1-4, with D perhaps matching TRBD1 (5 bases). CDR3 length: 16 amino acids. Trimming cost V 7 bases and J 0 bases, with 15 bases left between them. Germline CDR1 and CDR2: MNHEY and SMNVEV (reference sequence). The CDR3 protein is CASKVGGIATNEKLFF. DNA of the CDR3: TGTGCCAGCAAAGTCGGGGGAATCGCAACTAATGAAAAACTGTTTTTT.

V and J are TRBV19 and TRBJ1-5; a possible D gene is TRBD1 (5 bases). There are 14 residues in the CDR3. Trimming took off 4 bases at V and 3 bases at J, with 10 bases between the two ends. Germline V gene data show CDR1 as LNHDA and CDR2 as SQIVND (reference sequence). DNA of the CDR3: TGTGCCAGTAGTACGCTGACAGACAATCAGCCCCAGCATTTT. Amino acid sequence: CASSTLTDNQPQHF.

This sequence joins TRBV5-1 and TRBJ2-1; D call uncertain. V lost 4 bases, J lost 4 bases, and 3 bases lay in between. CDR1 and CDR2 (germline): SGHRS, YFSETQ. The CDR3 length is 11 residues. CDR3 loop: CASSLYNEQFF. CDR3 DNA: TGCGCCAGCAGCCTGTACAATGAGCAGTTCTTC. The complete variable domain, with remaining parts taken from reference TRBV5-1 and TRBJ2-1, reads KAGVTQTPRYLIKTRGQQVTLSCSPISGHRSVSWYQQTPGQGLQFLFEYFSETQRNKGNFPGRFSGRQFSNSRSEMNVSTLELGDSALYLCASSLYNEQFFGPGTRLTVL.

This sequence joins TRBV27 and TRBJ2-3; 9 bases fit TRBD2. This CDR3 is 16 amino acids long. Germline V gene sequence: CDR1 MNHEY, CDR2 SMNVEV (reference sequence). Trimming removed 5 bases from V and 4 bases from J; junction bases left unmatched: 10. The CDR3 sequence is CASSPHSGSPPDTQYF. Written as DNA, the CDR3 is TGTGCCAGCAGTCCTCATAGCGGGAGCCCCCCAGATACGCAGTATTTT.

This clone showed up just a few times. The chain employs TRBV5-4 and TRBJ2-3; D remains ambiguous. CDR3 length equals 11 residues. Trimming cost V 2 bases and J 6 bases, with 4 bases left between them. Looked up from germline, CDR1 is SGHNT and CDR2 is YYREEE (reference sequence). CDR3 residues: CASSFGDTQYF. In nucleotides, the CDR3 is TGTGCCAGCAGCTTCGGGGATACGCAGTATTTT.

The chain couples TRBV5-4 to TRBJ2-1; 7 nucleotides match TRBD1. Germline lookup yields CDR1 SGHNT and CDR2 YYREEE (reference sequence). V lost 4 bases and J lost 0; bases outside the gene matches: 7. The length of the CDR3 is 16 residues. The CDR3 reads CASSLRGSSSYNEQFF. CDR3 DNA sequence: TGTGCCAGCAGCCTCAGGGGGTCGAGCTCCTACAATGAGCAGTTCTTC.

The rearrangement links TRBV24-1 to TRBJ1-5; 9 positions agree with TRBD1. V trimming: 4 bases; J trimming: 4 bases; junction bases outside the gene matches: 4. Germline V gives CDR1 KGHDR, CDR2 SFDVKD. The CDR3 runs to 15 residues. The CDR3 DNA follows: TGTGCCACCAGTGACCCCGGGACAGGGAATCAGCCCCAGCATTTT. It is translated as CATSDPGTGNQPQHF.

This chain joins TRBV28 and TRBJ2-7; TRBD1 is a possible D gene (5 bases). The CDR3 has 13 amino acids. Looked up from germline, CDR1 is MDHEN and CDR2 is SYDVKM. The V and J ends lost 2 bases and 9 bases respectively, with 14 bases between them. The CDR3: CASSLDGTGRQYV. The CDR3 DNA reads TGTGCCAGCAGTTTAGACGGCACAGGACGGCAGTACGTC.

The chain is built from TRBV7-9 and TRBJ2-2; TRBD1 agrees at 8 bases. This CDR3 region has 16 residues. Germline V lookup: CDR1 SEHNR, CDR2 FQNEAQ (reference sequence). V lost 5 bases and J lost 7; bases outside the gene matches: 12. For the CDR3, the DNA is TGTGCCAGCAGCCTGGGGGACAGGAGCTCGGGCGGGGAGCTGTTTTTT. Its translation is CASSLGDRSSGGELFF.

V is TRBV2 and J is TRBJ2-5; the D gene is possibly TRBD2 (5 bases). Between the trimmed V and J ends, which lost 7 bases and 3 bases, there was a span of 15 bases. Germline V gives CDR1 SNHLY, CDR2 FYNNEI. This CDR3 contains 14 residues. CDR3 coding DNA: TGTGCCAGCAAGGAGCGGAATTCGGAAGAGACCCAGTACTTC. Amino acids: CASKERNSEETQYF. Complete variable domain (other parts from reference TRBV2 and TRBJ2-5): EPEVTQTPSHQVTQMGQEVILRCVPISNHLYFYWYRQILGQKVEFLVSFYNNEISEKSEIFDDQFSVERPDGSNFTLKIRSTKLEDSAMYFCASKERNSEETQYFGPGTRLLVL.

This chain uses TRBV28 with TRBJ1-4; TRBD1 agrees at 9 bases. The CDR3 loop spans 13 amino acids. The V gene's germline CDR1 is MDHEN and CDR2 SYDVKM. Trimming cost V 10 bases and J 8 bases; bases outside gene matches: 8. The CDR3 DNA reads as TGTGCCACCCGGACAGGGGCGAGAGAAAAACTGTTTTTT. Its protein product is CATRTGAREKLFF.

This sequence joins TRBV28 and TRBJ1-4; D not resolved. Germline CDR1 and CDR2: MDHEN and SYDVKM. Trimming left V 6 bases short and J 8 bases short, with 10 bases between. The CDR3 covers 12 residues. The DNA for the CDR3 is TGTGCCAGCAGAACGGTTAAAGAAAAACTGTTTTTT. It specifies CASRTVKEKLFF.

The rearrangement links TRBV6-5 to TRBJ1-1, with TRBD1 identical over 10 bases. CDR1 and CDR2 from the germline V gene are MNHEY and SVGAGI. The CDR3 runs to 15 residues. V shed 0 bases and J 5 bases; nucleotides not matched to a gene: 3. This chain's CDR3 is CASSYSWTGGTEAFF. The CDR3 DNA is TGTGCCAGCAGTTACTCGTGGACAGGGGGGACTGAAGCTTTCTTT.

The chain links TRBV5-1 to TRBJ2-5, with 14 positions matching TRBD2. CDR3 length: 17 residues. Germline CDR1 SGHRS, CDR2 YFSETQ. V shed 4 bases, J shed 4 bases, and the junction held 9 bases outside the gene matches. The CDR3 loop reads CASSPRRTSGGSETQYF. CDR3 sequence (DNA): TGCGCCAGCAGCCCCCGGAGGACTAGCGGGGGGTCAGAGACCCAGTACTTC.

This chain links TRBV7-8 with TRBJ2-5, with 9 nucleotides matching TRBD1. The CDR3 has 13 amino acids. The V segment lost 1 base and the J segment 11 bases; nucleotides outside the gene matches: 5. CDR1 is SGHVS and CDR2 is FQNEAQ in the germline V gene. CDR3 sequence reads: CASSLGGQGGQYF. In DNA form, the CDR3 reads TGTGCCAGCAGCTTAGGGGGACAGGGTGGGCAGTACTTC.

The rearrangement joins TRBV28 to TRBJ2-7, with TRBD1 identical over 12 bases. The germline V gene encodes CDR1 MDHEN and CDR2 SYDVKM. The junction had 9 bases not matched to a gene; V was cut back by 6 bases and J by 6 bases. CDR3 length equals 15 residues. In DNA form, the CDR3 reads TGTGCCAGCAGGCCCGGGACAGGGGGCGCGGGCGAGCAGTACTTC. Translation gives CASRPGTGGAGEQYF.

In this sample, this clone turned up a few times. V usage is TRBV6-4 and J usage is TRBJ1-5; D may be TRBD1 (5 bases). This CDR3 spans 13 amino acids. Trimming stripped 6 bases from V and 0 bases from J, with 6 bases between. CDR1 is MRHNA, CDR2 SNTAGT, per germline. CDR3 in amino acids: CASSRDSNQPQHF. CDR3 nucleotide sequence: TGTGCCAGCAGCAGGGATAGCAATCAGCCCCAGCATTTT.

This clone was seen only once. This chain uses TRBV18 with TRBJ2-1; 8 positions match TRBD2. Germline CDR1 KGHSH, CDR2 LQKENI. This CDR3 has 16 amino acids. V shed 6 bases and J 5 bases; nucleotides not matched to a gene: 12. The CDR3 DNA reads as TGTGCCAGCTCCCTCCAGCGCCAGCGGGGGAACAATGAGCAGTTCTTC. Its translation: CASSLQRQRGNNEQFF.

The V gene is TRBV29-1, the J gene TRBJ1-2; possibly TRBD1 for D (5 bases). The V gene lost 3 bases and the J gene lost 3 bases, with 17 bases spanning the gap. In germline, CDR1 is SQVTM, CDR2 ANQGSEA. There are 15 residues in the CDR3. The CDR3 coding sequence is TGCAGCGTTGAGGGGGACGGGAGAACAGACTATGGCTACACCTTC. Translating gives CSVEGDGRTDYGYTF.

The chain links TRBV11-2 to TRBJ1-6; D is uncertain. V gave up 5 bases and J gave up 4 bases, with 12 bases separating them. The germline gives CDR1 SGHAT, CDR2 FQNNGV. This CDR3 spans 15 amino acids. For the CDR3, the DNA is TGTGCCAGCAGCCCCTGGGCGGGGTATAATTCACCCCTCCACTTT. This gives the protein CASSPWAGYNSPLHF.